This record looks at one TCR beta chain sequence and its context. The V gene's germline CDR1 is SGDLS and CDR2 YYNGEE. CDR3 length: 13 amino acids. Trimming stripped 0 bases from V and 4 bases from J, with 6 bases between. This record belongs to a study of blood T cell repertoires in COVID-19. In the study overall: There were acute and convalescent COVID-19 samples, and they came from the United States, Italy and Spain.

Patients in Seattle were enrolled during active infection, then followed longitudinally. As processed by the authors: Amplifying reference gene primers gave estimates of nucleated cell counts. Sequencing was performed with immunoSEQ multiplex PCR; in TCRdb, only in-frame clones are kept and a portion is missing. V and J calls and clone size follow that table, whereas D and trimming were derived from the DNA. The table lists almost 300,000 clones, 89% of them singletons. The source material was peripheral blood. This receptor was taken from a woman aged 30 to 39 with COVID-19, enrolled during active disease. The V and J genes are TRBV9 and TRBJ2-3; D remains ambiguous. The CDR3 loop reads CASSVVPADTQYF. CDR3 sequence (DNA): TGTGCCAGCAGCGTAGTTCCGGCAGATACGCAGTATTTT.